Reported below is one T cell receptor (beta chain). A lack of ophthalmopathy progression within 18 months defined stable Graves' hyperthyroidism. It was RNA transcripts that yielded the amplified TCR beta CDR3 regions. The TCR CDR3 was amplified in a first-round RT-PCR using the HTBI primer set. Via MiXCR, TCRdb re-called the multiplex PCR reads, giving one row per CDR3 protein. Of about 420,000 distinct CDR3 sequences listed, approximately 15% are singletons. V dropped 2 bases and J dropped 7; count of bases not matched to a gene: 4. Germline CDR1 and CDR2: LGHDT and YNNKEL (reference sequence). The CDR3 runs 15 residues. These data originate in a study of T cells in Graves' hyperthyroidism and ophthalmopathy.

The chain couples TRBV3-1 to TRBJ2-2; TRBD2 matches at 10 bases. The sequence was collected from a woman aged 18-35 years with Graves' hyperthyroidism. Sample: blood. CDR3 sequence (DNA): TGTGCCAGCAGCCAACCAGCGGGGGGGTACGGGGAGCTGTTTTTT. Protein product: CASSQPAGGYGELFF. The full variable domain, with the rest looked up from reference TRBV3-1 and TRBJ2-2, is DTAVSQTPKYLVTQMGNDKSIKCEQNLGHDTMYWYKQDSKKFLKIMFSYNNKELIINETVPNRFSPKSPDKAHLNLHINSLELGDSAVYFCASSQPAGGYGELFFGEGSRLTVL.